Following are 31 T cell receptor beta chains from one sample sequenced in a study of lymphopenia after photon versus proton radiotherapy (dated by TCRdb to about 2019). Library creation used the immunoSEQ multiplex PCR assay. The table was pulled from immuneACCESS by TCRdb, which kept in-frame rearrangements only. Such tables lose some clones; where checked, under half of the loss comes from unresolved V genes, and the rest has no known cause. This sample has 150,000 to 200,000 clones in its table, and 80% to 90% of those were observed once. The leading ten clones occupy around 4.6% of the sample. The source was peripheral blood, collected from a patient treated with photon-based radiotherapy. Source of these receptors: a man aged 50-59 years with gastric cancer.

This clone has a handful of counts. The CDR3 reads CASNPGTGNEKLFF. The CDR3 region has the DNA TGTGCCAGCAACCCCGGGACAGGGAACGAAAAACTGTTTTTT. The chain uses TRBV6-6 and TRBJ1-4; the match to TRBD1 covers 9 bases. The CDR3 is 14 amino acids. Trimming cost V 7 bases and J 8 bases; bases outside gene matches: 8. Germline-derived CDR1 and CDR2 are MNHNY and SVGAGI (reference sequence).

This sequence joins TRBV5-1 and TRBJ2-3; 10 nucleotides align to TRBD1. The CDR3 contains 16 residues. The trim removed 0 bases at V and 2 bases at J, leaving 3 bases unmatched. Germline loops: CDR1 SGHRS, CDR2 YFSETQ. CDR3 in DNA: TGCGCCAGCAGCTTGGCGGGACAGGGGAACACAGATACGCAGTATTTT. It translates to CASSLAGQGNTDTQYF.

The chain is built from TRBV4-2 and TRBJ2-2, with 12 bases aligning to TRBD2. Germline lookup yields CDR1 LGHNA and CDR2 YNFKEQ. CDR3 length: 17 residues. Losses at the gene ends were 3 bases for V and 7 bases for J; bases not matched to a gene: 9. The CDR3 DNA follows: TGTGCCAGCAGCCAGATTTCTAGCGGGAGGGCCGTCGGGGAGCTGTTTTTT. Residues: CASSQISSGRAVGELFF.

V and J are TRBV7-9 and TRBJ2-7; TRBD2 agrees at 7 bases. The germline gives CDR1 SEHNR, CDR2 FQNEAQ (reference sequence). V was clipped by 2 bases and J by 4 bases; unmatched bases: 5. The CDR3 covers 14 residues. The CDR3 region is CASSLRASGYEQYF. The CDR3 nucleotides are TGTGCCAGCAGCTTAAGAGCTAGCGGATACGAGCAGTACTTC. The complete variable domain, with remaining parts taken from reference TRBV7-9 and TRBJ2-7, reads DTGVSQNPRHKITKRGQNVTFRCDPISEHNRLYWYRQTLGQGPEFLTYFQNEAQLEKSRLLSDRFSAERPKGSFSTLEIQRTEQGDSAMYLCASSLRASGYEQYFGPGTRLTVT.

This clone is a singleton in its sample. Here the CDR3 reads CASSPTNGRTGELFF. CDR3 DNA sequence: TGTGCCAGCTCACCCACGAACGGGAGGACCGGGGAGCTGTTTTTT. The genes are TRBV18 and TRBJ2-2, with 7 bases matching TRBD2. The CDR3 covers 15 residues. Germline trimming cut 3 bases from V and 5 bases from J; bases unmatched to any gene: 6. In germline, CDR1 is KGHSH, CDR2 LQKENI.

The V gene is TRBV27, the J gene TRBJ2-7; 10 nucleotides line up with TRBD2. Germline CDR1 is MNHEY and CDR2 is SMNVEV (reference sequence). The CDR3 length is 15 residues. V shed 2 bases and J 3 bases; nucleotides not matched to a gene: 4. CDR3 in amino acids: CASSLVAGGLYEQYF. The CDR3 nucleotides are TGTGCCAGCAGTTTAGTAGCGGGAGGCCTCTACGAGCAGTACTTC.

This clone was observed a single time. The J gene is TRBJ2-7, the V gene TRBV7-9, with TRBD1 matching 8 bases. The CDR3 contains 15 residues. Per the germline V gene, CDR1 is SEHNR and CDR2 is FQNEAQ (reference sequence). V gave up 5 bases and J gave up 0 bases; unmatched junction bases: 6. The CDR3 here is CASSGQGAASYEQYF. DNA for the CDR3: TGTGCCAGCAGCGGCCAGGGGGCAGCCTCCTACGAGCAGTACTTC.

The chain is built from TRBV14 and TRBJ2-1; TRBD2 agrees at 9 bases. CDR1 is SGHDN and CDR2 is FVKESK in the germline V gene. CDR3 size: 17 residues. V lost 1 base, J lost 3 bases, and 7 bases stayed unmatched. The DNA for the CDR3 is TGTGCCAGCAGCCAAGGGTATGCGGGAGGGCTCTACAATGAGCAGTTCTTC. Translated, it gives CASSQGYAGGLYNEQFF.

The V gene is TRBV5-1, the J gene TRBJ2-3, with TRBD2 as a possible D gene (7 bases). From germline, CDR1 is SGHRS and CDR2 YFSETQ. With 1 base removed from V and 4 bases from J, the gap between germline ends came to 19 bases. The CDR3 runs to 17 residues. In DNA form, the CDR3 reads TGCGCCAGCAGCTTGTCTACCGTCGGGGGGCAAGCAGATACGCAGTATTTT. Translating it yields CASSLSTVGGQADTQYF.

The J gene is TRBJ1-2, the V gene TRBV28; TRBD1 matches 10 bases. The CDR3 is 16 residues long. Germline CDR1 MDHEN, CDR2 SYDVKM. The V gene end was trimmed by 5 bases and the J gene end by 8 bases; junction bases not matched to a gene: 14. CDR3 DNA sequence: TGTGCCAGCAGTAACCGACCGGGACAGGGGTTCAGCGGCTACACCTTC. Amino acids: CASSNRPGQGFSGYTF.

With respect to this clone: Relative to the germline gene, one junction end is altered; a read error may explain this. The chain couples TRBV7-2 to TRBJ2-2; 9 bases align to TRBD2. Looked up from germline, CDR1 is SGHTA and CDR2 is FQGNSA. CDR3 size: 17 residues. The CDR3 DNA follows: TGTGCCGGCAGCTCCCAGGGACTAGCCTTGGGCACCGGGGAGCTGTTTTTT. It codes for CAGSSQGLALGTGELFF.

In DNA form, the CDR3 reads TGTGCCACCAGCCGCCGGGACTTAGCCTACGAGCAGTACTTC. Amino acids: CATSRRDLAYEQYF. The V gene is TRBV15, the J gene TRBJ2-7, with D tentatively TRBD2 (6 bases). The V end was cut by 5 bases, the J end by 2 bases, with 13 bases between. The CDR3 extends over 14 amino acids. From germline, CDR1 is LNHNV and CDR2 YYDKDF (reference sequence).

This sequence joins TRBV4-2 and TRBJ2-1; 7 nucleotides align to TRBD2. The CDR3 spans 16 residues. The junction had 7 bases not matched to a gene; V was cut back by 2 bases and J by 3 bases. CDR1 and CDR2 (germline): LGHNA, YNFKEQ. This CDR3 reads CASSQKPSGDYNEQFF. DNA of the CDR3: TGTGCCAGCAGCCAAAAGCCTAGCGGAGACTACAATGAGCAGTTCTTC.

This clone came up a few times. The V gene is TRBV29-1, the J gene TRBJ2-5; 9 nucleotides match TRBD2. V shed 7 bases, J shed 4 bases, and the junction held 10 bases outside the gene matches. The CDR3 spans 14 residues. Germline CDR1 reads SQVTM; CDR2 reads ANQGSEA. DNA of the CDR3: TGCAGCGCCGTAGGCCTAGCGGGGAGAGAGACCCAGTACTTC. Translated, it gives CSAVGLAGRETQYF.

This clone was seen just once. The gene calls are TRBV4-1 and TRBJ1-1; D gene ambiguous. The CDR3 length is 13 residues. CDR1 is MGHRA and CDR2 is YSYEKL in the germline V gene. V gave up 4 bases and J gave up 1 base, with 7 bases separating them. In DNA, the CDR3 is TGCGCCAGCAGCCTGGACGAGAACACTGAAGCTTTCTTT. Translated, it gives CASSLDENTEAFF.

The chain combines TRBV29-1 with TRBJ1-1, with a weak D call TRBD1 (6 bases). The CDR3 loop spans 13 amino acids. V was cut by 6 bases and J by 10 bases, with 21 bases left in between. The germline V gene has CDR1 SQVTM and CDR2 ANQGSEA. The CDR3 DNA follows: TGCAGCGTCGACGAGACAGGCACCCAGGGAGCTTTCTTT. It yields the protein CSVDETGTQGAFF.

The genes are TRBV28 and TRBJ1-2; D remains unclear. This CDR3 has 15 amino acids. V was cut by 4 bases and J by 2 bases, with 14 bases left in between. The germline V gene has CDR1 MDHEN and CDR2 SYDVKM. CDR3 in DNA: TGTGCCAGCAGTTCCTCGGAGGCAGCGAACTATGGCTACACCTTC. This sequence encodes CASSSSEAANYGYTF.

CDR3: CASSLDRGQGQPQHF. In DNA form, the CDR3 reads TGTGCCAGCAGCTTAGACAGGGGGCAAGGTCAGCCCCAGCATTTT. The chain uses TRBV7-2 and TRBJ1-5, with 9 bases fitting TRBD1. V lost 1 base, J lost 6 bases, and 4 bases stayed unmatched. The germline V gene has CDR1 SGHTA and CDR2 FQGNSA. The CDR3 has 15 amino acids.

The chain carries TRBV4-1 and TRBJ2-7, with no clear D. Germline CDR1 is MGHRA and CDR2 is YSYEKL. This CDR3 is built from 14 residues. With 3 bases removed from V and 3 bases from J, the gap between germline ends came to 12 bases. The CDR3 region is CASSQSPSGYEQYF. CDR3 in DNA: TGCGCCAGCAGCCAGTCCCCTAGTGGCTACGAGCAGTACTTC.

This chain links TRBV12-5 with TRBJ1-5; D not certain. Germline V gives CDR1 LGHNT, CDR2 FRNRAP. Trimming cost V 0 bases and J 7 bases, with 13 bases left between them. The CDR3 is made up of 15 amino acids. This chain's CDR3 is CASGLVGWEEQPQHF. In DNA, the CDR3 is TGTGCTAGTGGTTTGGTCGGGTGGGAGGAACAGCCCCAGCATTTT.

This chain links TRBV2 with TRBJ2-3, with 8 positions matching TRBD1. The CDR3 is 14 amino acids. J lost 0 bases, V lost 8 bases, and 4 bases had no gene match. Looked up from germline, CDR1 is SNHLY and CDR2 is FYNNEI. CDR3 coding DNA: TGTGCCAGCCGGGGACAGGTTAGCACAGATACGCAGTATTTT. Its translation is CASRGQVSTDTQYF. Supplemented by reference TRBV2 and TRBJ2-3, the full variable domain reads EPEVTQTPSHQVTQMGQEVILRCVPISNHLYFYWYRQILGQKVEFLVSFYNNEISEKSEIFDDQFSVERPDGSNFTLKIRSTKLEDSAMYFCASRGQVSTDTQYFGPGTRLTVL.

This rearrangement joins TRBV28 to TRBJ2-7, with 11 positions matching TRBD2. Trimming at V came to 10 bases and at J to 3 bases, leaving 8 bases not matched to a gene. The CDR3 contains 14 residues. Germline V CDR1 and CDR2: MDHEN, SYDVKM. CDR3 nucleotide sequence: TGTGCCATCAGGGGACTAGCGGCCGACTACGAGCAGTACTTC. Its protein product is CAIRGLAADYEQYF.

This clone was observed once. The chain combines TRBV5-1 with TRBJ2-7, with 7 bases lining up with TRBD1. Germline CDR1 reads SGHRS; CDR2 reads YFSETQ. V lost 4 bases to trimming and J lost 2 bases; unmatched junction nucleotides: 6. This CDR3 is built from 14 residues. CDR3 nucleotides: TGCGCCAGCAGCCCCGGGACAGCTACCTACGAGCAGTACTTC. It encodes CASSPGTATYEQYF.

V and J are TRBV6-4 and TRBJ1-2, with a weak D call TRBD1 (6 bases). V dropped 2 bases and J dropped 4 bases, with 14 bases sitting between them. The V gene's germline CDR1 is MRHNA and CDR2 SNTAGT. The CDR3 consists of 15 residues. In nucleotides, the CDR3 is TGTGCCAGCAGTGACGTCGGGGGCAGGGGCTATGGCTACACCTTC. The encoded protein is CASSDVGGRGYGYTF.

The chain couples TRBV29-1 to TRBJ2-7; perhaps TRBD2 as D (5 bases). Looked up from germline, CDR1 is SQVTM and CDR2 is ANQGSEA. The length of the CDR3 is 11 residues. V was pared by 6 bases and J by 6 bases, with 12 bases between. The CDR3 DNA reads as TGCAGCGTCGAGGGCGGTGGCGAGCAGTACTTC. This translates into CSVEGGGEQYF.

The V gene is TRBV7-6, the J gene TRBJ1-2, with D perhaps TRBD1 (6 bases). Per the germline V gene, CDR1 is SGHVS and CDR2 is FNYEAQ. The CDR3 is 14 residues long. Trimming removed 5 bases at V and 2 bases at J, with 12 bases between. The CDR3 nucleotides read TGTGCCAGCAGCGCCAATACAGGGAACTATGGCTACACCTTC. Translated: CASSANTGNYGYTF.

The chain joins TRBV11-2 to TRBJ2-7, with TRBD2 as a possible D gene (5 bases). V dropped 0 bases and J dropped 0 bases, with 6 bases sitting between them. The CDR3 has 14 amino acids. Germline CDR1 SGHAT, CDR2 FQNNGV. CDR3 in amino acids: CASSLEGSSYEQYF. The DNA of the CDR3 is TGTGCCAGCAGCTTAGAGGGGAGCTCCTACGAGCAGTACTTC.

This clone has more than one count but fewer than ten. The rearrangement uses TRBV19 and TRBJ2-2; D not certain. Trimming shortened V by 3 bases and J by 4 bases, and 15 bases separated the two germline ends. Germline CDR1 reads LNHDA; CDR2 reads SQIVND (reference sequence). The CDR3 is 16 residues long. CDR3 nucleotide sequence: TGTGCCAGTAGTATTCGGCGCTCTACGAGCACCGGGGAGCTGTTTTTT. This translates into CASSIRRSTSTGELFF. The full variable domain, in which reference TRBV19 and TRBJ2-2 provide the parts outside the CDR3, is DGGITQSPKYLFRKEGQNVTLSCEQNLNHDAMYWYRQDPGQGLRLIYYSQIVNDFQKGDIAEGYSVSREKKESFPLTVTSAQKNPTAFYLCASSIRRSTSTGELFFGEGSRLTVL.

CDR3 amino acids: CASSQPPSGSSYNEQFF. The DNA of the CDR3 is TGTGCCAGCAGCCAACCCCCCAGCGGGTCTTCCTACAATGAGCAGTTCTTC. The chain joins TRBV27 to TRBJ2-1; D might be TRBD2 (6 bases). V lost 6 bases and J 1 base, leaving 19 bases between the germline ends. Germline V gene sequence: CDR1 MNHEY, CDR2 SMNVEV (reference sequence). The CDR3 runs to 17 residues.

The chain joins TRBV5-8 to TRBJ1-1, with D perhaps matching TRBD1 (6 bases). V lost 4 bases, J lost 1 base, and 17 bases lay in between. Germline assignment: CDR1 SGHTS and CDR2 YDEGEE. The length of the CDR3 is 16 residues. The CDR3 DNA follows: TGTGCCAGCAGCCCTCGAGTGGGGGCCCCGAACACTGAAGCTTTCTTT. This sequence encodes CASSPRVGAPNTEAFF.

This clone has only a few counts. V gene TRBV7-6 combines with J gene TRBJ2-6, with D unresolved. The CDR3 runs to 16 residues. Germline V CDR1 and CDR2: SGHVS, FNYEAQ. Trimming removed 0 bases from V and 2 bases from J, with 8 bases in between. Written as DNA, the CDR3 is TGTGCCAGCAGCTTAGCGCGGCGAACTGGGGCCAACGTCCTGACTTTC. Translated: CASSLARRTGANVLTF.